Below are 15 T cell receptor beta chains sequenced from a single sample in a study of blood T cell repertoires in COVID-19. The method was immunoSEQ multiplex PCR; TCRdb's version includes in-frame clones alone and lacks a portion of them. The table lists 75,000 to 90,000 clones, 90% of them singletons. The sample was peripheral blood. These receptor sequences come from a man between 18 and 35 years old with COVID-19, enrolled during active disease.

This clone was detected once. The V call is TRBV4-2, the J call TRBJ2-3; D unclear. In germline, CDR1 is LGHNA, CDR2 YNFKEQ. This CDR3 spans 16 amino acids. V lost 4 bases, J lost 0 bases, and 14 bases lay in between. CDR3 loop: CASSRRGSISTDTQYF. For the CDR3, the DNA is TGTGCCAGCAGCCGGAGAGGCTCTATTAGCACAGATACGCAGTATTTT.

The CDR3 spells CASSLSGNQPQHF. DNA for the CDR3: TGTGCCAGCAGCTTATCCGGGAATCAGCCCCAGCATTTT. The chain recombines TRBV7-9 with TRBJ1-5; D is ambiguous. V lost 2 bases and J lost 4, with 6 bases in between. The CDR3 runs 13 residues. CDR1 and CDR2 (germline): SEHNR, FQNEAQ (reference sequence).

This clone was detected once. V gene TRBV6-2 or TRBV6-3 combines with J gene TRBJ2-1; the D gene is possibly TRBD2 (6 bases). CDR3 length equals 13 residues. Germline V gives CDR1 MNHEY, CDR2 SVGEGT. V was clipped by 2 bases and J by 4 bases, with 6 bases between them. CDR3 loop: CASSYGGYNEQFF. The CDR3 coding sequence is TGTGCCAGCAGTTACGGGGGGTACAATGAGCAGTTCTTC.

The V gene is TRBV25-1, the J gene TRBJ2-7; maybe TRBD1 (6 bases). The CDR3 consists of 15 residues. V lost 3 bases and J lost 0, with 12 bases in between. CDR1 and CDR2 (germline): MGHDK, SYGVNS. The CDR3 loop is CASSDRQAYSYEQYF. CDR3 bases: TGTGCCAGCAGTGACCGACAGGCGTACTCCTACGAGCAGTACTTC.

Notes on this clone: In the same sample, other DNA sequences code for this CDR3. The genes are TRBV12-3 or TRBV12-4 and TRBJ2-7, with D unresolved. V was pared by 3 bases and J by 2 bases, with 8 bases between. The CDR3 has 13 residues. DNA of the CDR3: TGTGCCAGCAGTTTTCAGGTGCCCTACGAGCAGTACTTC. This codes for CASSFQVPYEQYF.

The chain combines TRBV27 with TRBJ1-5; D uncertain. This CDR3 has 15 amino acids. Germline values: CDR1 MNHEY, CDR2 SMNVEV (reference sequence). V was cut by 2 bases and J by 0 bases, with 8 bases left in between. As DNA, the CDR3 is TGTGCCAGCAGTTTAAGCCGACTTAGCAATCAGCCCCAGCATTTT. Translated: CASSLSRLSNQPQHF.

The chain joins TRBV5-8 to TRBJ2-7, with TRBD2 identical over 15 bases. V lost 4 bases, J lost 5 bases, and 13 bases stayed unmatched. CDR3 length: 18 residues. Germline lookup yields CDR1 SGHTS and CDR2 YDEGEE. CDR3 DNA: TGTGCCAGCAGCCCTGAAACCGGGACTAGCGGGAGGATCGACGAGCAGTACTTC. Amino acids: CASSPETGTSGRIDEQYF.

This clone was recorded only once. The chain couples TRBV15 to TRBJ2-7; maybe TRBD2 (5 bases). The germline V and J ends were trimmed by 2 bases and 5 bases, with 10 bases remaining between them. The V gene's germline CDR1 is LNHNV and CDR2 YYDKDF (reference sequence). The CDR3 is 13 amino acids. In DNA form, the CDR3 reads TGTGCCACCAGCAGACCCGAGGGTCACGAGCAGTACTTC. The encoded protein is CATSRPEGHEQYF.

The chain joins TRBV5-1 to TRBJ2-3; 7 nucleotides match TRBD1. The CDR3 length is 17 residues. Germline loops: CDR1 SGHRS, CDR2 YFSETQ. With 4 bases clipped from V and 0 bases from J, the junction kept 11 bases outside the gene matches. In DNA form, the CDR3 reads TGCGCCAGCAGCCCCCAATTGGTACAGGGGAGCACAGATACGCAGTATTTT. This translates into CASSPQLVQGSTDTQYF.

The chain links TRBV6-5 to TRBJ2-7, with 8 bases that match TRBD2. The CDR3 covers 15 residues. Germline V gives CDR1 MNHEY, CDR2 SVGAGI. Trimming cost V 0 bases and J 6 bases; bases outside gene matches: 7. The CDR3 loop reads CASSYSGLENREQYF. The CDR3, as DNA: TGTGCCAGCAGTTACTCGGGACTAGAGAACCGCGAGCAGTACTTC.

This chain joins TRBV3-1 (or the pseudogene TRBV3-2) and TRBJ2-7, with D tentatively TRBD2 (6 bases). V shed 5 bases and J shed 4 bases, with 18 bases lying between them. Germline-derived CDR1 and CDR2 are LGHDT and YNNKEL (reference sequence). The CDR3 runs 15 residues. CDR3 coding DNA: TGTGCCAGCAGCGCACCCGGGACTGAGCTTTACGAGCAGTACTTC. The encoded protein is CASSAPGTELYEQYF.

The rearrangement links TRBV27 to TRBJ2-1, with 9 nucleotides matching TRBD2. There are 16 residues in the CDR3. The junction had 7 bases not matched to a gene; V was cut back by 2 bases and J by 5 bases. Germline loops: CDR1 MNHEY, CDR2 SMNVEV (reference sequence). CDR3 residues: CASSLISGSINNEQFF. The CDR3 DNA is TGTGCCAGCAGTTTAATTAGCGGGAGTATCAACAATGAGCAGTTCTTC.

The chain combines TRBV2 with TRBJ1-5; the D gene is possibly TRBD1 (5 bases). CDR3 length equals 14 residues. Germline V gene data show CDR1 as SNHLY and CDR2 as FYNNEI. V was pared by 3 bases and J by 4 bases, with 10 bases between. CDR3 DNA: TGTGCCAGCAGTGACCTACAGGTTAATCAGCCCCAGCATTTT. It translates to CASSDLQVNQPQHF.

The chain carries TRBV28 and TRBJ2-1, with TRBD1 as a possible D gene (5 bases). CDR3 length: 12 amino acids. Germline V gene sequence: CDR1 MDHEN, CDR2 SYDVKM. Trimming took off 7 bases at V and 6 bases at J, with 10 bases between the two ends. CDR3: CASNQGGNEQFF. The DNA of the CDR3 is TGTGCCAGCAACCAGGGTGGCAATGAGCAGTTCTTC.

This clone was detected only a few times. J is TRBJ2-7 and V is TRBV2; 8 nucleotides agree with TRBD1. CDR3 size: 14 residues. With 1 base clipped from V and 2 bases from J, the junction kept 1 base outside the gene matches. Germline CDR1 and CDR2: SNHLY and FYNNEI. CDR3 amino acids: CASSEVRGPYEQYF. The DNA for the CDR3 is TGTGCCAGCAGTGAAGTCAGGGGGCCCTACGAGCAGTACTTC.